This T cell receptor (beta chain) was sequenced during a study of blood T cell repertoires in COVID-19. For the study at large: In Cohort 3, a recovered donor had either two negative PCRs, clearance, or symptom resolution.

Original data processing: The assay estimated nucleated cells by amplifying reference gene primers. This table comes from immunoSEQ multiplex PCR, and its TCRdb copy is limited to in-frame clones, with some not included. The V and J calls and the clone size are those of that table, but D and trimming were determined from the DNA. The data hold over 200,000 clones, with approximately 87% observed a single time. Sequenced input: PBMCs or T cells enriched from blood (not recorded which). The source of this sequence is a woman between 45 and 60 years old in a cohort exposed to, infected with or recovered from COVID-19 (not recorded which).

The CDR3 reads CASSVQYGNEQFF. CDR3 sequence (DNA): TGTGCCAGCAGCGTTCAGTATGGCAATGAGCAGTTCTTC. V gene TRBV9 combines with J gene TRBJ2-1; no firm D call. This CDR3 region has 13 residues. Germline V lookup: CDR1 SGDLS, CDR2 YYNGEE. Trimming removed 2 bases from V and 6 bases from J, with 9 bases in between.